Presented here are 23 T cell receptor beta chains from one specimen sequenced in a study of blood T cell repertoires in COVID-19. Generated by immunoSEQ multiplex PCR, the TCRdb table keeps only in-frame clones and is missing some. Altogether 310,000 or so clones are present, roughly 90% being singletons, with the ten largest covering more than 8.5%. Input material: PBMCs or T cells enriched from blood (not recorded which). Source of these receptors: a woman under 30 who had recovered from COVID-19.

This chain uses TRBV20-1 with TRBJ2-3; 7 bases line up with TRBD2. Germline V CDR1 and CDR2: DFQATT, SNEGSKA (reference sequence). J lost 4 bases, V lost 3 bases, and 7 bases had no gene match. There are 14 residues in the CDR3. The chain's CDR3 is CSASIAGIADTQYF. In DNA form, the CDR3 reads TGCAGTGCTAGTATAGCGGGCATTGCAGATACGCAGTATTTT.

The J gene is TRBJ1-5, the V gene TRBV18; 8 nucleotides match TRBD1. V shed 2 bases, J shed 1 base, and the junction held 10 bases outside the gene matches. Germline CDR1 is KGHSH and CDR2 is LQKENI. The CDR3 length is 18 residues. The CDR3 loop reads CASSPRPQGARSNQPQHF. CDR3 in DNA: TGTGCCAGCTCACCAAGACCCCAGGGGGCTAGGAGCAATCAGCCCCAGCATTTT.

This clone was seen a single time. The rearrangement uses TRBV18 and TRBJ1-2; weak D call: TRBD1 (6 bases). V shed 3 bases and J shed 4 bases, with 12 bases lying between them. The length of the CDR3 is 14 residues. CDR1 and CDR2 (germline): KGHSH, LQKENI. CDR3 coding DNA: TGTGCCAGCTCACCCGGCCGGGACATCTATGGCTACACCTTC. Its translation: CASSPGRDIYGYTF.

Notes on this clone: A junction end diverges from the germline sequence, so it may reflect a read error. This chain links TRBV28 with TRBJ2-7; 11 bases line up with TRBD1. Looked up from germline, CDR1 is MDHEN and CDR2 is SYDVKM. The CDR3 totals 11 residues. As DNA, the CDR3 is TGTGCCAGCAGCCCCGGGACAGGGGGAGTCTTC. This encodes CASSPGTGGVF.

This chain joins TRBV28 and TRBJ2-6, with no clear D. The V end lost 10 bases, the J end lost 2 bases, and 9 bases lay between the germline ends. CDR1 and CDR2 (germline): MDHEN, SYDVKM. The CDR3 is made up of 13 amino acids. CDR3 protein: CATTMPGANVLTF. DNA for the CDR3: TGTGCCACCACAATGCCTGGGGCCAACGTCCTGACTTTC.

The V and J genes are TRBV28 and TRBJ1-5; D may be TRBD1 (5 bases). CDR1 is MDHEN and CDR2 is SYDVKM in the germline V gene. CDR3 length: 15 amino acids. Trimming cost V 5 bases and J 2 bases, with 13 bases left between them. CDR3 bases: TGTGCCAGCAGTCCTTGGACAAGGGGCAATCAGCCCCAGCATTTT. Residues: CASSPWTRGNQPQHF.

The rearrangement uses TRBV2 and TRBJ1-3, with TRBD1 identical over 9 bases. V was clipped by 6 bases and J by 0 bases; unmatched bases: 6. The CDR3 consists of 16 residues. Germline V gene data show CDR1 as SNHLY and CDR2 as FYNNEI. The CDR3 is CASRTQGANSGNTIYF. DNA of the CDR3: TGTGCCAGCAGGACACAGGGGGCAAACTCTGGAAACACCATATATTTT.

This sequence joins TRBV5-5 and TRBJ1-1; D remains unclear. Germline CDR1 and CDR2: SGHKS and YYEKEE (reference sequence). Trimming shortened V by 4 bases and J by 3 bases, and 10 bases separated the two germline ends. This CDR3 has 13 amino acids. CDR3 bases: TGTGCCAGCAGCCTATACGGGTACACTGAAGCTTTCTTT. Amino acid sequence: CASSLYGYTEAFF.

The chain uses TRBV5-6 and TRBJ2-3, with D unclear. Germline V lookup: CDR1 SGHDT, CDR2 YYEEEE. The CDR3 loop spans 14 amino acids. Trimming removed 0 bases at V and 3 bases at J, with 8 bases between. CDR3 sequence reads: CASSLGLVTDTQYF. The CDR3 coding sequence is TGTGCCAGCAGCTTGGGTCTAGTTACAGATACGCAGTATTTT.

In its sample, this clone was seen a few times. The sample has other DNA sequences that encode this CDR3 too. The V gene is TRBV9, the J gene TRBJ2-7; a possible D gene is TRBD1 (8 bases). The CDR3 runs 14 residues. CDR1 SGDLS and CDR2 YYNGEE come from the germline V gene. Trimming shortened V by 0 bases and J by 6 bases, and 13 bases separated the two germline ends. DNA of the CDR3: TGTGCCAGCAGCGTAGCATACAGGGGGGGCGAGCAGTACTTC. It encodes CASSVAYRGGEQYF.

This rearrangement joins TRBV2 to TRBJ1-2; D is perhaps TRBD1 (5 bases). Germline lookup yields CDR1 SNHLY and CDR2 FYNNEI. This CDR3 comprises 14 residues. V gave up 1 base and J gave up 5 bases, with 11 bases separating them. CDR3 residues: CASSEGGERYGYTF. The CDR3 DNA reads TGTGCCAGCAGTGAAGGGGGGGAGAGATATGGCTACACCTTC.

The genes are TRBV3-1 (or the pseudogene TRBV3-2) and TRBJ1-1, with 7 bases fitting TRBD1. This CDR3 has 13 amino acids. The V gene end was trimmed by 5 bases and the J gene end by 5 bases; junction bases not matched to a gene: 5. Germline loops: CDR1 LGHDT, CDR2 YNNKEL (reference sequence). As DNA, the CDR3 is TGTGCCAGCAGCTATCGCAGGGGGACTGAAGCTTTCTTT. Encoded protein: CASSYRRGTEAFF.

This clone was recorded a few times. The gene calls are TRBV7-9 and TRBJ1-1, with 10 bases fitting TRBD1. Germline-derived CDR1 and CDR2 are SEHNR and FQNEAQ (reference sequence). The CDR3 has 19 amino acids. V shed 5 bases and J 1 base; nucleotides not matched to a gene: 16. The CDR3 reads CASSPPTWDRGQRNTEAFF. The DNA of the CDR3 is TGTGCCAGCAGCCCCCCGACTTGGGACAGGGGTCAAAGGAACACTGAAGCTTTCTTT.

The table lists this clone with a few counts. The chain joins TRBV27 to TRBJ1-6; D gene unclear. The V gene lost 5 bases and the J gene lost 8 bases, with 10 bases spanning the gap. Germline V gene data show CDR1 as MNHEY and CDR2 as SMNVEV (reference sequence). This CDR3 contains 13 residues. The chain's CDR3 is CASSPREYSPLHF. Here the CDR3 DNA reads TGTGCCAGCAGTCCACGAGAGTATTCACCCCTCCACTTT.

V usage is TRBV7-2 and J usage is TRBJ1-4; TRBD1 matches at 9 bases. CDR1 and CDR2 (germline): SGHTA, FQGNSA. The CDR3 totals 15 residues. The V gene end was trimmed by 2 bases and the J gene end by 5 bases; junction bases not matched to a gene: 3. The CDR3 DNA reads TGTGCCAGCAGCTTATTGGGGACAGGGAATGAAAAACTGTTTTTT. It specifies CASSLLGTGNEKLFF.

This clone has a handful of counts. This sequence joins TRBV7-7 and TRBJ2-2; unclear D gene. Trimming removed 6 bases at V and 4 bases at J, with 15 bases between. Looked up from germline, CDR1 is SSHAT and CDR2 is FNYEAQ (reference sequence). The CDR3 runs 15 residues. CDR3 in amino acids: CASRTGPTGTGELFF. CDR3 nucleotides: TGTGCCAGCAGGACGGGTCCCACGGGCACCGGGGAGCTGTTTTTT.

The chain uses TRBV7-9 and TRBJ2-7, with 7 bases identical to TRBD1. The length of the CDR3 is 18 residues. V gave up 3 bases and J gave up 4 bases; unmatched junction bases: 18. From germline, CDR1 is SEHNR and CDR2 FQNEAQ (reference sequence). The CDR3 is CASSFPVTGERNWYEQYF. As DNA, the CDR3 is TGTGCCAGCAGCTTCCCCGTAACAGGGGAGAGAAACTGGTACGAGCAGTACTTC.

This rearrangement joins TRBV20-1 to TRBJ1-2, with TRBD1 matching 11 bases. V was clipped by 3 bases and J by 4 bases; unmatched bases: 7. The CDR3 sequence is 15 residues long. Germline CDR1 and CDR2: DFQATT and SNEGSKA (reference sequence). CDR3 region: CSASRTGGVGYGYTF. CDR3 coding DNA: TGCAGTGCTAGTCGGACAGGGGGCGTAGGCTATGGCTACACCTTC.

This clone has only a few counts. The chain combines TRBV5-1 with TRBJ1-3; TRBD1 matches at 7 bases. Germline CDR1 SGHRS, CDR2 YFSETQ. This CDR3 region has 15 residues. With 4 bases clipped from V and 0 bases from J, the junction kept 4 bases outside the gene matches. The CDR3 loop is CASSEGQPSGNTIYF. CDR3 DNA sequence: TGCGCCAGCAGCGAGGGACAGCCCTCTGGAAACACCATATATTTT. Full variable domain (remainder filled in from reference TRBV5-1 and TRBJ1-3): KAGVTQTPRYLIKTRGQQVTLSCSPISGHRSVSWYQQTPGQGLQFLFEYFSETQRNKGNFPGRFSGRQFSNSRSEMNVSTLELGDSALYLCASSEGQPSGNTIYFGEGSWLTVV.

V gene TRBV5-1 combines with J gene TRBJ2-5, with D possibly matching TRBD2 (6 bases). V lost 6 bases and J 2 bases, leaving 14 bases between the germline ends. Germline-derived CDR1 and CDR2 are SGHRS and YFSETQ. The CDR3 totals 14 residues. The CDR3 reads CASNLGTPQETQYF. The CDR3 coding sequence is TGCGCCAGCAACCTAGGGACTCCTCAAGAGACCCAGTACTTC. Variable domain in full (rest from reference TRBV5-1 and TRBJ2-5): KAGVTQTPRYLIKTRGQQVTLSCSPISGHRSVSWYQQTPGQGLQFLFEYFSETQRNKGNFPGRFSGRQFSNSRSEMNVSTLELGDSALYLCASNLGTPQETQYFGPGTRLLVL.

This rearrangement joins TRBV30 to TRBJ2-2; 10 nucleotides align to TRBD2. CDR3 size: 17 residues. The junction had 12 bases not matched to a gene; V was cut back by 8 bases and J by 0 bases. Germline assignment: CDR1 GTSNPN and CDR2 SVGIG (reference sequence). The CDR3 DNA reads TGTGCCGTGGGGCGTCTAGCGGGGGCCTCGAACACCGGGGAGCTGTTTTTT. This codes for CAVGRLAGASNTGELFF. The full variable domain, rest sourced from reference TRBV30 and TRBJ2-2, is SQTIHQWPATLVQPVGSPLSLECTVEGTSNPNLYWYRQAAGRGLQLLFYSVGIGQISSEVPQNLSASRPQDRQFILSSKKLLLSDSGFYLCAVGRLAGASNTGELFFGEGSRLTVL.

V usage is TRBV7-9 and J usage is TRBJ2-3; no firm D call. Trimming cost V 4 bases and J 2 bases, with 16 bases left between them. From germline, CDR1 is SEHNR and CDR2 FQNEAQ (reference sequence). The CDR3 has 16 residues. CDR3 DNA: TGTGCCAGCAGCTCGGGTCCTTTCCGAAACACAGATACGCAGTATTTT. Its translation is CASSSGPFRNTDTQYF. The whole variable domain, filled in from reference TRBV7-9 and TRBJ2-3, reads DTGVSQNPRHKITKRGQNVTFRCDPISEHNRLYWYRQTLGQGPEFLTYFQNEAQLEKSRLLSDRFSAERPKGSFSTLEIQRTEQGDSAMYLCASSSGPFRNTDTQYFGPGTRLTVL.

The rearrangement links TRBV9 to TRBJ1-4, with 8 nucleotides matching TRBD1. V shed 4 bases and J 8 bases; nucleotides not matched to a gene: 13. The CDR3 runs to 16 residues. Germline CDR1 is SGDLS and CDR2 is YYNGEE. CDR3 in DNA: TGTGCCAGCAGCCCATGGCCGCAGGGGGCATGGGAAAAACTGTTTTTT. Its protein is CASSPWPQGAWEKLFF.